Listed below are T cell receptor beta chains from one sample, sequenced in a study of blood T cell repertoires in COVID-19. This table comes from immunoSEQ multiplex PCR, and its TCRdb copy is limited to in-frame clones, with some not included. In the table there are about 110,000 clones, around 64% of which are singletons. Input material: peripheral blood. These receptors were collected from a woman aged 40 to 50 with acute or convalescent COVID-19. Each CDR3 is given with its conserved first and last residue. The D gene is left open where the match is weak.

D gene: TRBD1
J gene: TRBJ1-1
V gene: TRBV28
CDR3 protein: CATGTGSTEAFF

D gene: .
J gene: TRBJ2-1
V gene: TRBV7-8
CDR3 protein: CASSLNSNEQFF

D gene: TRBD1
J gene: TRBJ2-7
V gene: TRBV27
CDR3 protein: CASSKDRGVYEQYF

D gene: TRBD1
J gene: TRBJ1-1
V gene: TRBV5-1
CDR3 protein: CASSLSLGTGGSEAFF

D gene: TRBD1
J gene: TRBJ2-7
V gene: TRBV14
CDR3 protein: CASSQMGQSSYEQYF

D gene: TRBD1
J gene: TRBJ1-2
V gene: TRBV7-2
CDR3 protein: CASSLVGTGGSDGYTF

D gene: .
J gene: TRBJ1-1
V gene: TRBV14
CDR3 protein: CASSRVAGTEAFF

D gene: .
J gene: TRBJ2-3
V gene: TRBV18
CDR3 protein: CASLGALTDTQYF

D gene: .
J gene: TRBJ2-1
V gene: TRBV2
CDR3 protein: CASSEGGLLYNEQFF

D gene: .
J gene: TRBJ1-5
V gene: TRBV23-1
CDR3 protein: CASKNLELDRDQPQHF

D gene: .
J gene: TRBJ2-3
V gene: TRBV10-2
CDR3 protein: CASSDLRDTIFQGTDTQYF

D gene: .
J gene: TRBJ1-5
V gene: TRBV28
CDR3 protein: CASSLAVQPQHF

D gene: TRBD1
J gene: TRBJ1-5
V gene: TRBV2
CDR3 protein: CASSRQGQEYQPQHF

D gene: TRBD1
J gene: TRBJ1-6
V gene: TRBV18
CDR3 protein: CASSPQGADSPLHF

D gene: TRBD1
J gene: TRBJ2-1
V gene: TRBV28
CDR3 protein: CASSLEGAEQFF

D gene: .
J gene: TRBJ2-4
V gene: TRBV10-3
CDR3 protein: CAISGGENIQYF

D gene: .
J gene: TRBJ2-3
V gene: TRBV20-1
CDR3 protein: CSASSLRRGGDTQYF

D gene: .
J gene: TRBJ1-2
V gene: TRBV10-3
CDR3 protein: CAISNGQLYGYTF